This T cell receptor (beta chain) is from a study of T cells after yellow fever vaccination (dated by TCRdb to between 2018 and 2020). For the study in its entirety: The SMART-Seq v4 Ultra Low Input RNA kit was used to prepare libraries from fractions with low cell numbers. Blood was drawn at multiple timepoints before and after primary and secondary immunization, with bulk PBMC replicates and cell subsets isolated. To follow T-cell clones before and after primary and booster YFV17D yellow fever vaccination, bulk TCR alpha and beta repertoires were sequenced over time. Two healthy male donors, one aged 18 to 29 and one aged 30 to 40 years, made up the cohort. The study at large found these results: The secondary T-cell response was found to be weaker but faster than the primary response, with a peak reached on day 5 rather than on day 15. Most clones expanded after primary vaccination were re-detected after the booster (96% of CD4 and around 88% of CD8), suggesting broad memory maintenance. A small fraction of clonotypes showed up in both the CD4 and CD8 compartments, probably as a result of convergent recombination. The study included only a couple of donors, which limits how far the findings can be generalized. Computational filtering was required because FACS-sorted repertoires could contain abundant contaminating clonotypes from the bulk population.

The CDR3 runs 14 residues from the cysteine to the phenylalanine. The DNA shown is the 42-base CDR3, in frame from base 1. Synthesis of TCR cDNA relied on 5'RACE template switching, a step that introduced a universal primer site along with unique molecular identifiers. Priming of cDNA synthesis was performed from both the TCR alpha and TCR beta constant segments. Library amplification involved two PCR steps, and the second step added sample barcodes and sequencing adapters. Sequencing of the libraries was done on either Illumina HiSeq 2500 (2x100 bp) or NovaSeq (2x150 bp). The paper's data handling went like this. Demultiplexing of reads and collapsing into UMI consensus sequences were performed with MIGEC, and V(D)J alignment was carried out with MiXCR. Clonotypes responding to the vaccine were identified with edgeR on replicate PBMC samples, with the criteria of FDR below 0.01 and a log2 fold change above 5 up to day 15. Bulk clonotypes were assigned CD4 or CD8 identity according to which sequenced CD4 or CD8 repertoire held them at higher abundance. NS4B-specific clonotypes were defined as those at least 10-fold enriched in dextramer-positive over dextramer-negative fractions; CD4-biased clonotypes were excluded. TCRdb trimmed public reads at Q25 via fastp, called clones via MiXCR and kept in-frame beta chains. One record per CDR3 amino acid sequence lists the most common genes and DNA. TCRdb, rather than the study authors, made the V and J calls. The sample includes roughly 100,000 distinct CDR3 sequences, with 7.5% to 10% observed a single time. The ten largest clones represent 16% of the sample.

As for this clonotype: The record has no base qualities; no much larger clone is one base away.

What this sample's treatment or condition label stands for: live attenuated yellow fever vaccine strain. PBMCs were isolated from peripheral blood using a standard Ficoll-Paque protocol. With anti-CD3 and anti-CD8 staining plus a dextramer loaded with the yellow fever NS4B epitope peptide, the researchers sorted epitope-specific CD8 T cells. TriZol was used to extract RNA from bulk PBMCs, CD4 and CD8 fractions, and dextramer-positive and dextramer-negative fractions. This receptor chain uses TRBV21-1 and TRBJ2-3; TRBD1, the D gene given by the table, was not confirmed from the DNA. TRBV21-1 is shown as a pseudogene. The source is a man aged 18 to 30 who received the YFV17D yellow fever vaccine. This sample comprised CD8+ T cells not binding an NS4B(214-222) dextramer, sorted from PBMCs, obtained around 14 days after the first yellow fever vaccination. The intended sense of this specimen's cell subset or site label: NS4B epitope dextramer-negative CD8 T cells. This receptor has the CDR3 CASCRDRGPDTQYF. The DNA is as follows: TGTGCCAGCTGTCGGGACAGGGGGCCAGATACGCAGTATTTT.